This note documents a single TCR beta chain sequence. These data come from a study of cytomegalovirus exposure and HLA in healthy donors. Only in-frame clones appear in the TCRdb table, and some are missing; sequencing was by immunoSEQ multiplex PCR. Of over 150,000 clones listed, about 86% are singletons. With V trimmed by 7 bases and J by 5 bases, 10 bases remained unmatched. The CDR3 sequence is 15 residues long. CDR1 and CDR2 (germline): MNHNY, SVGAGI (reference sequence). The clonotype was recovered from a woman aged 18-30 years in good health and CMV-seronegative. This chain links TRBV6-6 with TRBJ2-7; 11 bases align to TRBD2. The sequencing sample was made of PBMCs. This chain's CDR3 is CASTLTSGSWDEQYF. CDR3 nucleotides: TGTGCCAGCACCCTCACTAGCGGGAGTTGGGACGAGCAGTACTTC.